Sequencing of this T cell receptor (beta chain) was carried out in a study of human T cells and chemical hapten exposure. Trimming removed 2 bases at V and 0 bases at J, with 8 bases between. Germline V CDR1 and CDR2: SGHAT, FQNNGV. The CDR3 is 16 amino acids. The library attached unique molecular identifiers to individual cDNA molecules. TCRdb processed the RACE reads anew with MiXCR; each CDR3 protein has one entry. The table shows 150,000 to 200,000 distinct CDR3 sequences, with almost 30% occurring only once. The time point: pre-sensitization, week 0. Treatment defined: therapeutic diphenylcyclopropenone sensitization with weekly scalp DPC.

The receptor was isolated from a woman aged 25 to 39 with alopecia areata. Some clones in this sample may be carry-over from other donors' samples. Specimen: whole blood, collected in connection with sensitization to the hapten diphenylcyclopropenone (DPC). The chain has TRBV11-2 and TRBJ1-6; D is perhaps TRBD1 (6 bases). The CDR3, as DNA: TGTGCCAGCAGCTTAAGGACAGACTCCTATAATTCACCCCTCCACTTT. This translates into CASSLRTDSYNSPLHF.